Following are 27 T cell receptor beta chains from one sample sequenced in a study of cytomegalovirus exposure and HLA in healthy donors. Clones were read by immunoSEQ multiplex PCR, and TCRdb kept only the in-frame ones, dropping some. The repertoire holds approximately 270,000 clones, with roughly 90% as singletons. Sequenced: PBMCs. The receptors here all came from a woman aged 18-30 years in good health and CMV-seronegative.

This chain joins TRBV25-1 and TRBJ1-1; D remains ambiguous. The CDR3 covers 13 residues. The germline CDR1 and CDR2 sequences are MGHDK and SYGVNS. V gave up 1 base and J gave up 1 base, with 4 bases separating them. The CDR3 is CASSEFRNTEAFF. Here the CDR3 DNA reads TGTGCCAGCAGTGAATTCAGGAACACTGAAGCTTTCTTT. The full variable domain, with the rest looked up from reference TRBV25-1 and TRBJ1-1, is EADIYQTPRYLVIGTGKKITLECSQTMGHDKMYWYQQDPGMELHLIHYSYGVNSTEKGDLSSESTVSRIRTEHFPLTLESARPSHTSQYLCASSEFRNTEAFFGQGTRLTVV.

This rearrangement joins TRBV2 to TRBJ1-4; D not resolved. The CDR3 has 15 amino acids. V lost 7 bases, J lost 5 bases, and 17 bases lay in between. The germline gives CDR1 SNHLY, CDR2 FYNNEI. CDR3 residues: CASNDEAAANEKLFF. The DNA for the CDR3 is TGTGCCAGCAATGATGAGGCGGCTGCAAATGAAAAACTGTTTTTT. The full variable domain, rest sourced from reference TRBV2 and TRBJ1-4, is EPEVTQTPSHQVTQMGQEVILRCVPISNHLYFYWYRQILGQKVEFLVSFYNNEISEKSEIFDDQFSVERPDGSNFTLKIRSTKLEDSAMYFCASNDEAAANEKLFFGSGTQLSVL.

Details on this clone: The same CDR3 is also encoded by other DNA sequences in this sample. The chain uses TRBV27 and TRBJ2-3; weak D call: TRBD2 (7 bases). CDR1 and CDR2 from the germline V gene are MNHEY and SMNVEV (reference sequence). Between the trimmed V and J ends, which lost 8 bases and 3 bases, there was a span of 15 bases. The CDR3 has 14 amino acids. CDR3 region: CASRRGGGTDTQYF. CDR3 coding DNA: TGTGCCAGCCGGAGGGGGGGCGGTACAGATACGCAGTATTTT.

The chain employs TRBV5-4 and TRBJ2-7; D is undetermined. Germline values: CDR1 SGHNT, CDR2 YYREEE (reference sequence). CDR3 length: 13 residues. Trimming pared 0 bases from V and 3 bases from J, leaving 7 bases between. CDR3 DNA sequence: TGTGCCAGCAGCTTGGGTCAGTACTACGAGCAGTACTTC. Translated: CASSLGQYYEQYF.

The chain employs TRBV10-3 and TRBJ2-1, with TRBD2 matching over 11 bases. Germline V gives CDR1 ENHRY, CDR2 SYGVKD. Trimming at V came to 0 bases and at J to 6 bases, leaving 4 bases not matched to a gene. The CDR3 sequence is 16 residues long. CDR3 DNA sequence: TGTGCCATCAGTGAGTCTAGCGGGGGGGCTGGCAATGAGCAGTTCTTC. It codes for CAISESSGGAGNEQFF.

This chain uses TRBV5-1 with TRBJ1-2, with 9 bases matching TRBD1. This CDR3 is built from 20 residues. Germline V gene lookup returns CDR1 SGHRS and CDR2 YFSETQ. V lost 7 bases and J lost 1; bases outside the gene matches: 23. CDR3 protein: CASAPVWDRDLLRGNYGYTF. CDR3 nucleotide sequence: TGCGCCAGCGCCCCGGTTTGGGACAGGGACCTTCTCAGGGGTAACTATGGCTACACCTTC.

The table lists this clone with a few counts. The chain carries TRBV6-1 and TRBJ2-2; 8 bases are shared with TRBD2. This CDR3 has 15 amino acids. From germline, CDR1 is MNHNS and CDR2 SASEGT. The junction had 8 bases not matched to a gene; V was cut back by 5 bases and J by 6 bases. The CDR3 is CASSKGTRYPGELFF. In DNA form, the CDR3 reads TGTGCCAGCAGTAAAGGGACTAGGTATCCCGGGGAGCTGTTTTTT.

The table lists this clone with a count of one. V gene TRBV29-1 combines with J gene TRBJ2-3; the match to TRBD2 covers 10 bases. The CDR3 is 15 residues long. V was pared by 3 bases and J by 2 bases, with 5 bases of the junction left unmatched. From germline, CDR1 is SQVTM and CDR2 ANQGSEA. CDR3 nucleotide sequence: TGCAGCGTTGAGCGGACTAGCGGAACCACAGATACGCAGTATTTT. Translation gives CSVERTSGTTDTQYF.

The chain has TRBV6-5 and TRBJ2-7; 11 bases are shared with TRBD1. The J segment lost 3 bases and the V segment lost 5 bases, leaving 3 bases of the junction unmatched. Germline values: CDR1 MNHEY, CDR2 SVGAGI. The CDR3 runs 14 residues. The CDR3 DNA sequence: TGTGCCAGCAGTCTGGGACAGGGGGTCTACGAGCAGTACGTC. Translating gives CASSLGQGVYEQYV.

The gene calls are TRBV5-1 and TRBJ1-1, with 10 bases aligning to TRBD1. V was pared by 2 bases and J by 5 bases, with 3 bases of the junction left unmatched. This CDR3 is 14 amino acids long. CDR1 and CDR2 (germline): SGHRS, YFSETQ. The CDR3 DNA sequence: TGCGCCAGCAGCTTCGACAGGGGGCGGACTGAAGCTTTCTTT. It yields the protein CASSFDRGRTEAFF.

Only a few counts were recorded for this clone. Written as DNA, the CDR3 is TGTGCCAGCAGCCCCGCCGGGACAGGGTACACCGGGGAGCTGTTTTTT. This translates into CASSPAGTGYTGELFF. The rearrangement joins TRBV7-3 to TRBJ2-2, with 9 bases fitting TRBD1. J gave up 3 bases and V 5 bases, and 7 bases lay outside the gene matches. Germline CDR1 and CDR2: SGHTA and FQGTGA. The CDR3 loop spans 16 amino acids. The variable domain in full, with the rest retrieved from reference TRBV7-3 and TRBJ2-2, is GAGVSQTPSNKVTEKGKYVELRCDPISGHTALYWYRQSLGQGPEFLIYFQGTGAADDSGLPNDRFFAVRPEGSVSTLKIQRTERGDSAVYLCASSPAGTGYTGELFFGEGSRLTVL.

V is TRBV30 and J is TRBJ2-7; D might be TRBD2 (6 bases). Trimming cost V 0 bases and J 4 bases, with 13 bases left between them. This CDR3 has 14 residues. The germline CDR1 and CDR2 sequences are GTSNPN and SVGIG (reference sequence). The CDR3 DNA follows: TGTGCCTGGAGTGTACGGAGGGGCTGGTACGAGCAGTACTTC. This sequence encodes CAWSVRRGWYEQYF.

The CDR3 DNA is TGCGCCAGCAGCCCTCTCCGGGACAGGGGTTCCCCCGGGGAGCTGTTTTTT. Translated: CASSPLRDRGSPGELFF. The genes are TRBV5-1 and TRBJ2-2; 10 nucleotides align to TRBD1. V dropped 4 bases and J dropped 6; count of bases not matched to a gene: 12. Germline CDR1 reads SGHRS; CDR2 reads YFSETQ. The CDR3 consists of 17 residues.

V gene TRBV6-1 combines with J gene TRBJ1-3, with D maybe TRBD1 (6 bases). CDR1 is MNHNS, CDR2 SASEGT, per germline. V was clipped by 11 bases and J by 4 bases, with 18 bases between them. The CDR3 contains 14 residues. CDR3 region: CAGQRGAGGNTIYF. The DNA for the CDR3 is TGTGCCGGGCAGCGGGGGGCAGGGGGAAACACCATATATTTT.

The chain employs TRBV4-2 and TRBJ1-2, with a possible D match to TRBD1 (6 bases). V was pared by 2 bases and J by 4 bases, with 11 bases between. Germline V gene data show CDR1 as LGHNA and CDR2 as YNFKEQ. The CDR3 consists of 14 residues. The CDR3 here is CASSQQGSPYGYTF. The CDR3 DNA reads as TGTGCCAGCAGCCAACAGGGGAGTCCCTATGGCTACACCTTC.

V is TRBV6-4 and J is TRBJ2-3; D may be TRBD2 (5 bases). The CDR3 covers 15 residues. The V and J ends lost 0 bases and 4 bases respectively, with 11 bases between them. Germline V gene lookup returns CDR1 MRHNA and CDR2 SNTAGT. This chain's CDR3 is CASSDSAGVSDTQYF. As DNA, the CDR3 is TGTGCCAGCAGTGACTCAGCCGGGGTATCAGATACGCAGTATTTT.

This sequence joins TRBV4-3 and TRBJ1-1, with D perhaps TRBD1 (5 bases). V lost 1 base and J lost 3, with 9 bases in between. Germline assignment: CDR1 LGHNA and CDR2 YSLEER. The CDR3 has 14 residues. The DNA of the CDR3 is TGCGCCAGCAGCCAAGGGGGGGTATACACTGAAGCTTTCTTT. Amino acid sequence: CASSQGGVYTEAFF.

This clone is a singleton in its sample. The chain joins TRBV19 to TRBJ1-2; unclear D gene. The CDR3 loop spans 14 amino acids. Germline-derived CDR1 and CDR2 are LNHDA and SQIVND (reference sequence). V was clipped by 0 bases and J by 13 bases, with 18 bases between them. CDR3 loop: CASSIDRSAGRCTF. The DNA of the CDR3 is TGTGCCAGTAGTATAGATCGGTCCGCAGGCCGGTGCACCTTC.

About this clone: Other DNA sequences of this sample code for an identical CDR3. This chain connects TRBV9 to TRBJ1-2; possibly TRBD1 for D (6 bases). Trimming took off 0 bases at V and 3 bases at J, with 9 bases between the two ends. This CDR3 comprises 14 residues. The V gene's germline CDR1 is SGDLS and CDR2 YYNGEE. The CDR3 is CASSVGGGDYGYTF. In DNA form, the CDR3 reads TGTGCCAGCAGCGTAGGAGGGGGGGACTATGGCTACACCTTC.

The V and J genes are TRBV7-8 and TRBJ1-1; TRBD1 matches 7 bases. The germline gives CDR1 SGHVS, CDR2 FQNEAQ. V was pared by 2 bases and J by 13 bases, with 7 bases of the junction left unmatched. This CDR3 is 12 amino acids long. The CDR3 region is CASSLRAGGRFF. The DNA for the CDR3 is TGTGCCAGCAGCTTACGCGCAGGGGGTCGTTTCTTT.

The chain is built from TRBV4-2 and TRBJ2-5; 10 bases align to TRBD2. V gave up 0 bases and J gave up 5 bases; unmatched junction bases: 9. The CDR3 has 17 residues. CDR1 and CDR2 (germline): LGHNA, YNFKEQ. The CDR3 is CASSQDGSGGAVETQYF. The CDR3 DNA reads as TGTGCCAGCAGCCAAGATGGAAGCGGGGGGGCCGTGGAGACCCAGTACTTC.

The CDR3 coding sequence is TGTGCCAGCAACAGGGTCGAGGGTCAGCCCCAGCATTTT. Encoded protein: CASNRVEGQPQHF. V usage is TRBV2 and J usage is TRBJ1-5; weak D call: TRBD1 (6 bases). Germline CDR1 is SNHLY and CDR2 is FYNNEI. This CDR3 has 13 amino acids. V lost 7 bases to trimming and J lost 6 bases, with 13 bases between them.

The V and J genes are TRBV28 and TRBJ1-1, with 8 bases fitting TRBD1. The CDR3 covers 13 residues. Germline V gives CDR1 MDHEN, CDR2 SYDVKM. Unmatched junction bases numbered 6, after V lost 7 bases and J lost 5 bases. The CDR3 DNA sequence: TGTGCCAGCACGCCAGGGGGCGGTACTGAAGCTTTCTTT. Translated: CASTPGGGTEAFF.

The chain employs TRBV7-8 and TRBJ2-2; 8 nucleotides match TRBD1. Losses at the gene ends were 5 bases for V and 2 bases for J; bases not matched to a gene: 7. Germline CDR1 SGHVS, CDR2 FQNEAQ. This CDR3 spans 16 amino acids. CDR3 sequence reads: CASSVRDRTNTGELFF. The CDR3, as DNA: TGTGCCAGCAGCGTCCGGGACAGGACTAACACCGGGGAGCTGTTTTTT. Full variable domain (missing parts from reference TRBV7-8 and TRBJ2-2): GAGVSQSPRYKVAKRGQDVALRCDPISGHVSLFWYQQALGQGPEFLTYFQNEAQLDKSGLPSDRFFAERPEGSVSTLKIQRTQQEDSAVYLCASSVRDRTNTGELFFGEGSRLTVL.

V and J are TRBV6-6 and TRBJ1-1; D is possibly TRBD1 (5 bases). With 2 bases removed from V and 5 bases from J, the gap between germline ends came to 12 bases. CDR1 MNHNY and CDR2 SVGAGI come from the germline V gene (reference sequence). The CDR3 length is 14 residues. The CDR3 region has the DNA TGTGCCAGCAGTTACGAAGGGGTGCGAACTGAAGCTTTCTTT. Protein sequence: CASSYEGVRTEAFF.

The chain is built from TRBV6-1 and TRBJ2-5, with TRBD1 as a possible D gene (6 bases). The CDR3 runs 14 residues. In germline, CDR1 is MNHNS, CDR2 SASEGT. V shed 6 bases and J shed 2 bases, with 13 bases lying between them. In nucleotides, the CDR3 is TGTGCCAGCAGAGACACACAGGGACAAGAGACCCAGTACTTC. Translated, it gives CASRDTQGQETQYF.

This chain uses TRBV18 with TRBJ1-4; D gene uncertain. Trimming shortened V by 0 bases and J by 0 bases, and 11 bases separated the two germline ends. Germline CDR1 and CDR2: KGHSH and LQKENI. This CDR3 contains 17 residues. The CDR3 bases are TGTGCCAGCTCACCACCAGCGTCCCATTCAACTAATGAAAAACTGTTTTTT. This gives the protein CASSPPASHSTNEKLFF.